This T cell receptor (beta chain) is drawn from a study of T-cell memory formation after mild COVID-19. MiXCR, run by TCRdb on the 5' RACE reads, gives a single entry per CDR3 protein. This table holds around 210,000 distinct CDR3 sequences, about 9.2% found once. This clonotype appeared a few times. At one end the junction does not follow the germline gene, possibly because of a read error. Sequencing was performed on PBMCs or a T cell subset sorted from them (not recorded which). The clonotype originates from a man aged 18-30 years who had mild COVID-19 (a few samples of this study predate the infection). Cell type and time point are not known.

The CDR3 bases are TGTGCCAGCAGCCAAGGTTGGAGTCCAGAAGCGTTCTTT. Residues: CASSQGWSPEAFF. The V gene is TRBV4-2, the J gene TRBJ1-1; D not resolved. The CDR3 loop spans 13 amino acids. Looked up from germline, CDR1 is LGHNA and CDR2 is YNFKEQ.